Following are 6 T cell receptor beta chains from one sample sequenced in a study of T cell responses to AZD1222 COVID-19 vaccine. Some clones are missing from TCRdb's copy, which holds only in-frame ones; the method was immunoSEQ multiplex PCR. The table has 45,000 to 60,000 clones, approximately 84% seen once. Material: peripheral blood, obtained on day 0 of AZD1222 vaccination. These receptors all stem from an adult in good health.

This clone was picked up one time. The gene calls are TRBV7-6 and TRBJ2-5, with 11 positions matching TRBD1. The ends lost 5 bases at V and 5 bases at J; junction bases unmatched: 7. The CDR3 runs 15 residues. Germline lookup yields CDR1 SGHVS and CDR2 FNYEAQ. CDR3 amino acids: CASSKRTGGAETQYF. DNA of the CDR3: TGTGCCAGCAGCAAGAGGACAGGGGGCGCGGAGACCCAGTACTTC.

The count of this clone is one. The chain couples TRBV2 to TRBJ2-1; D is possibly TRBD1 or TRBD2 (5 bases each). Per the germline V gene, CDR1 is SNHLY and CDR2 is FYNNEI. This CDR3 has 17 amino acids. V was trimmed by 7 bases and J by 3 bases, leaving 22 bases between them. The DNA of the CDR3 is TGTGCCAGCACAGGGAGTTTATGGGACCTACACTACAATGAGCAGTTCTTC. Residues: CASTGSLWDLHYNEQFF.

The rearrangement uses TRBV6-6 and TRBJ2-1, with 10 nucleotides matching TRBD1. CDR1 and CDR2 (germline): MNHNY, SVGAGI (reference sequence). With 4 bases clipped from V and 7 bases from J, the junction kept 7 bases outside the gene matches. The CDR3 covers 15 residues. The CDR3 is CASSSLGQGDNEQFF. The CDR3, as DNA: TGTGCCAGCAGTTCCCTAGGACAGGGGGATAATGAGCAGTTCTTC.

The chain recombines TRBV28 with TRBJ1-1; D gene unclear. V was cut by 2 bases and J by 5 bases, with 15 bases left in between. The CDR3 covers 15 residues. Per germline, CDR1 MDHEN and CDR2 SYDVKM. The CDR3 coding sequence is TGTGCCAGCAGTTTACCCCCTCTGGGGAGGACTGAAGCTTTCTTT. It translates to CASSLPPLGRTEAFF.

V gene TRBV9 combines with J gene TRBJ1-1; D not certain. CDR3 length equals 14 residues. The germline V gene has CDR1 SGDLS and CDR2 YYNGEE. Between the trimmed V and J ends, which lost 5 bases and 0 bases, there was a span of 11 bases. The CDR3 region has the DNA TGTGCCAGCAGTCGCGACTTAATGAACACTGAAGCTTTCTTT. Encoded protein: CASSRDLMNTEAFF.

The rearrangement links TRBV21-1 to TRBJ2-7. TRBV21-1 is a pseudogene. The CDR3 consists of 19 residues. This chain's CDR3 is CASSKAGVVALSRTYEQYF. The CDR3 DNA follows: TGTGCCAGCAGCAAAGCTGGGGTAGTAGCCCTATCAAGAACATACGAGCAGTACTTC.